This TCR beta chain was recovered during a study of blood T cell repertoires in COVID-19. The wider study: Sites in the United States, Italy and Spain provided acute and convalescent COVID-19 samples.

Study processing details: Amplification of reference gene primers provided the estimated nucleated cell counts. Assay used: immunoSEQ multiplex PCR; TCRdb lists only in-frame clones, some missing. The V and J calls and the clone size are those of that table, but D and trimming were determined from the DNA. In the table there are about 270,000 clones, approximately 91% of which are singletons. The germline V gene has CDR1 MNHEY and CDR2 SVGAGI. The CDR3 is 14 amino acids. V was clipped by 4 bases and J by 3 bases; unmatched bases: 5. Living in about two dozen US areas, the participants were between roughly 18 and 90 years of age.

The chain couples TRBV6-5 to TRBJ2-5; TRBD1 matches 7 bases. Input material: PBMCs or T cells enriched from blood (not recorded which). The source of this sequence is a woman between 35 and 50 years old with acute COVID-19. CDR3 DNA sequence: TGTGCCAGCAGTTTCCGGGACAGCGAAGAGACCCAGTACTTC. Translating it yields CASSFRDSEETQYF.